This T cell receptor beta chain comes out of a study of blood T cell repertoires in COVID-19. This CDR3 has 15 residues. Germline-derived CDR1 and CDR2 are GTSNPN and SVGIG (reference sequence). Unmatched junction bases numbered 5, after V lost 4 bases and J lost 1 base. TCRdb's table, derived via immunoSEQ multiplex PCR, lists solely in-frame clones and lacks some. Among 250,000 to 350,000 clones listed, about four fifths were seen once. The sample holds a few counts of this clone. Followed over time, Seattle patients had been enrolled while infection was active. The chain has TRBV30 and TRBJ2-2; 8 positions agree with TRBD2. The receptor comes from a person aged 65 to 79 with COVID-19, enrolled during active disease. Specimen: peripheral blood. CDR3 loop: CAWTREGMNTGELFF. The CDR3 DNA reads as TGTGCCTGGACCCGGGAGGGAATGAACACCGGGGAGCTGTTTTTT.